Presented here are 14 T cell receptor beta chains from one specimen sequenced in a study of blood T cell repertoires in COVID-19. TCRdb's copy holds only in-frame clones and misses some; the assay was immunoSEQ multiplex PCR. The data contain fewer than 200,000 clones, around 90% of them singletons. The sample consisted of peripheral blood. These receptors came from a man aged 40-55 years with active or convalescent COVID-19.

This sequence joins TRBV30 and TRBJ2-1, with D possibly matching TRBD2 (6 bases). V shed 1 base and J shed 2 bases, with 15 bases lying between them. Germline assignment: CDR1 GTSNPN and CDR2 SVGIG (reference sequence). The CDR3 is made up of 16 amino acids. CDR3 nucleotide sequence: TGTGCCTGGAGTGCAGTCTCGGGAGCCCCCTACAATGAGCAGTTCTTC. Protein product: CAWSAVSGAPYNEQFF.

The genes are TRBV7-2 and TRBJ1-2; 10 positions match TRBD1. Germline-derived CDR1 and CDR2 are SGHTA and FQGNSA. The length of the CDR3 is 13 residues. With 5 bases clipped from V and 10 bases from J, the junction kept 7 bases outside the gene matches. DNA for the CDR3: TGTGCCAGCAGCCCAAAGACAGGGGGCTCCTACACCTTC. Translation gives CASSPKTGGSYTF.

The rearrangement uses TRBV27 and TRBJ1-6, with D possibly matching TRBD1 (6 bases). Germline V gives CDR1 MNHEY, CDR2 SMNVEV (reference sequence). The CDR3 has 14 amino acids. Between the trimmed V and J ends, which lost 5 bases and 8 bases, there was a span of 13 bases. The CDR3 DNA sequence: TGTGCCAGCAGTCCGCTGACAGGAGATTCACCCCTCCACTTT. This sequence encodes CASSPLTGDSPLHF.

The chain carries TRBV2 and TRBJ2-5, with 7 bases that match TRBD1. The germline V gene has CDR1 SNHLY and CDR2 FYNNEI. The CDR3 is 14 residues long. V was clipped by 5 bases and J by 5 bases; unmatched bases: 8. The CDR3 coding sequence is TGTGCCAGCAGTTCCGTAGGGGGCGGGGAGACCCAGTACTTC. Protein: CASSSVGGGETQYF.

The chain is built from TRBV6-5 and TRBJ1-1; possible D gene TRBD1, 5 bases. This CDR3 spans 13 amino acids. V lost 10 bases, J lost 1 base, and 13 bases lay in between. CDR1 MNHEY and CDR2 SVGAGI come from the germline V gene. The CDR3 loop is CATRGASNTEAFF. CDR3 sequence (DNA): TGTGCCACCCGCGGGGCTTCGAACACTGAAGCTTTCTTT.

Only one count was recorded for this clone. The gene calls are TRBV29-1 and TRBJ1-5; D not resolved. The germline CDR1 and CDR2 sequences are SQVTM and ANQGSEA. Trimming took 6 bases from V and 3 from J, leaving 9 bases between them. The CDR3 contains 12 residues. This CDR3 is CSVEVNNQPQHF. The DNA of the CDR3 is TGCAGCGTAGAGGTCAACAATCAGCCCCAGCATTTT.

The chain couples TRBV5-5 to TRBJ1-1, with 10 bases identical to TRBD1. Trimming at V came to 3 bases and at J to 5 bases, leaving 7 bases not matched to a gene. Germline loops: CDR1 SGHKS, CDR2 YYEKEE (reference sequence). This CDR3 region has 15 residues. The CDR3 nucleotides are TGTGCCAGCAGCTCAGGGGACAGGGGCAGGACTGAAGCTTTCTTT. This translates into CASSSGDRGRTEAFF.

This rearrangement joins TRBV29-1 to TRBJ2-5; TRBD2 is a possible D gene (5 bases). The V end lost 3 bases, the J end lost 4 bases, and 12 bases lay between the germline ends. The germline gives CDR1 SQVTM, CDR2 ANQGSEA. The CDR3 length is 13 residues. CDR3 DNA: TGCAGCGTTGATGATCTAGCTGGAGAGACCCAGTACTTC. Translation: CSVDDLAGETQYF.

This sequence joins TRBV9 and TRBJ1-5, with D maybe TRBD1 (6 bases). CDR3 length: 14 residues. V was shortened by 2 bases and J by 4 bases, with 10 bases between the two germline ends. CDR1 SGDLS and CDR2 YYNGEE come from the germline V gene. The CDR3 loop is CASSVGQQNQPQHF. The CDR3 nucleotides are TGTGCCAGCAGCGTCGGACAGCAGAATCAGCCCCAGCATTTT.

The rearrangement joins TRBV27 to TRBJ1-6; tentative D call: TRBD1 (6 bases). The ends were cut back, 6 bases at V and 2 bases at J, with 14 bases in the middle. This CDR3 is built from 16 residues. Germline CDR1 MNHEY, CDR2 SMNVEV (reference sequence). Written as DNA, the CDR3 is TGTGCCAGCAGCCCCACAGGGAGAGCCTATAATTCACCCCTCCACTTT. This sequence encodes CASSPTGRAYNSPLHF.

V is TRBV6-1 and J is TRBJ2-7, with 7 bases that match TRBD1. V lost 8 bases to trimming and J lost 4 bases; unmatched junction nucleotides: 2. This CDR3 region has 11 residues. Per the germline V gene, CDR1 is MNHNS and CDR2 is SASEGT. Written as DNA, the CDR3 is TGTGCCAGCGGGACAGTTTACGAGCAGTACTTC. Translation gives CASGTVYEQYF.

V is TRBV5-4 and J is TRBJ2-2; unclear D gene. This CDR3 comprises 15 residues. The germline V gene has CDR1 SGHNT and CDR2 YYREEE (reference sequence). The V end lost 6 bases, the J end lost 5 bases, and 17 bases lay between the germline ends. The CDR3 nucleotides read TGTGCCAGCAAAACGGAGATTTTCGGAACCGGGGAGCTGTTTTTT. The encoded protein is CASKTEIFGTGELFF.

CDR3 nucleotides: TGCAGCGTTGATACAGGGGCAGATACGCAGTATTTT. It encodes CSVDTGADTQYF. The chain employs TRBV29-1 and TRBJ2-3, with 7 bases that match TRBD1. J was trimmed by 4 bases and V by 3 bases; bases with no gene match: 1. The CDR3 sequence is 12 residues long. The germline V gene encodes CDR1 SQVTM and CDR2 ANQGSEA.

The chain joins TRBV7-6 to TRBJ2-1, with TRBD2 identical over 13 bases. V was pared by 5 bases and J by 5 bases, with 6 bases of the junction left unmatched. The CDR3 consists of 16 residues. The germline V gene encodes CDR1 SGHVS and CDR2 FNYEAQ. CDR3 sequence reads: CASSDGLAGVHNEQFF. The CDR3 coding sequence is TGTGCCAGCAGCGATGGACTAGCGGGAGTTCACAATGAGCAGTTCTTC.